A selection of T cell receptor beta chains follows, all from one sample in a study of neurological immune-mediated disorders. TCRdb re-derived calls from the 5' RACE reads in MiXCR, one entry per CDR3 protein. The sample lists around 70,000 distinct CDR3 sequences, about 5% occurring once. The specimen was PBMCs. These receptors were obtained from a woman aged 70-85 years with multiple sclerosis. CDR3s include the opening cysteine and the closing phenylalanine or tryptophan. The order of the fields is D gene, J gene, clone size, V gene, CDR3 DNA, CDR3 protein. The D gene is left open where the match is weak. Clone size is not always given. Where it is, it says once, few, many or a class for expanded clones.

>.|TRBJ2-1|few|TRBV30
TGTGCCTGGAGGACTTTTAGCTCCTACAATGAGCAGTTCTTC
CAWRTFSSYNEQFF
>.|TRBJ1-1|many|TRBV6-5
TGTGCCAGCAGGGAGCAGGGGCGCGTCGTCGCTTTCTTT
CASREQGRVVAFF
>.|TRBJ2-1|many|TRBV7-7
TGTGCCAGCAGCTTATCGGGCGGGAATGAGCAGTTCTTC
CASSLSGGNEQFF
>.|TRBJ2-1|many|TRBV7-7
TGTGCTAGCAGCTTACGGTCCATAGCCCATGAGCAGTTCTTC
CASSLRSIAHEQFF
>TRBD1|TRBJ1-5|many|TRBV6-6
TGTGCCAGCATTTCGACAGGGGAGGCTCAGCCCCAGCATTTT
CASISTGEAQPQHF
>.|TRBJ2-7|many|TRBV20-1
TGCAGTGCTAGTCCCTGGCGGGGCTCCTACGAGCAGTACTTC
CSASPWRGSYEQYF
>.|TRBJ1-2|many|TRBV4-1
TGCGCCAGCAGCCAAGATGTCGGCTACACCTTC
CASSQDVGYTF
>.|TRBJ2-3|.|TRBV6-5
TGTGCCAGCGGATCTTCAAGCACAGATACGCAGTATTTT
CASGSSSTDTQYF
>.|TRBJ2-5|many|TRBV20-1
TGCAGTGCTAGCCCAGAGGGGAAGGGGACCCAGTACTTC
CSASPEGKGTQYF
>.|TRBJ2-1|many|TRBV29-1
TGCAGCGTTGAAGGAAGGGATTACAATGAGCAGTTCTTC
CSVEGRDYNEQFF
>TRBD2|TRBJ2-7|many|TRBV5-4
TGTGCCAGCAGCCCGCTAGCGGGAGGCTACGAGCAGTACTTC
CASSPLAGGYEQYF
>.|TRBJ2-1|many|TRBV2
TGTGCCAGCAGTGGGGGTCCGTCTCCCTACAATGAGCAGTTCTTC
CASSGGPSPYNEQFF
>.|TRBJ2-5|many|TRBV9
TGTGCCAGCAGCAGTGGACAGTGGGGGGAGACCCAGTACTTC
CASSSGQWGETQYF
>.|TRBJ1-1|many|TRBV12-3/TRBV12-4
TGTGCCAGCAGTGCGGGGGGAAGGACTGAAGCTTTCTTT
CASSAGGRTEAFF
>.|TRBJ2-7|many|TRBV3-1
TGTGCCAGCAGCCATCTCAACGGAGAAAAATACGAGCAGTACTTC
CASSHLNGEKYEQYF
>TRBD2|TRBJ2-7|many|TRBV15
TGTGCCACCAGCAGAGATCGGGGGGAAGAGCAGTACTTC
CATSRDRGEEQYF
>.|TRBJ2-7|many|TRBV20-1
TGCAGTGCTAGAGACGGGAGTAACCACGAGCAGTACTTC
CSARDGSNHEQYF
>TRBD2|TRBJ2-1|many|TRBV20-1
TGCAGTGCTCCTCGTTGGGCGGGAGCATCCTACAATGAGCAGTTCTTC
CSAPRWAGASYNEQFF
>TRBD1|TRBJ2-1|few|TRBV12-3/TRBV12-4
TGTGCCAGCAGTTTAAGGACAGGGGGCTCTGGGCAGTTCTTC
CASSLRTGGSGQFF
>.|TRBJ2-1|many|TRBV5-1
TGCGCCAGCAGCTTGGGGGCCAAATACAATGAGCAGTTCTTC
CASSLGAKYNEQFF
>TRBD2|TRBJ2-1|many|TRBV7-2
TGTGCCAGCAGCTTAGCAAAAGCGGGAGGACACAATGAGCAGTTCTTC
CASSLAKAGGHNEQFF
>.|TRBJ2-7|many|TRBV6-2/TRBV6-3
TGTGCCAGCAGAAGACTAGGATCTAAAGAAGGCGAGCAGTACTTC
CASRRLGSKEGEQYF
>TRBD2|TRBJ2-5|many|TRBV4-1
TGCGCCAGCAGCTCCCCCGGCGGGCTAGCGGGGGGAATCGAGACCCAGTACTTC
CASSSPGGLAGGIETQYF
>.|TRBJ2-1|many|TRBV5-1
TGCGCCAGCAGCTCGTTCCGGGACTCCACCTACAATGAGCAGTTCTTC
CASSSFRDSTYNEQFF
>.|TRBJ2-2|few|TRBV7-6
TGTGCCAGCAGCCCCCCGGTGATCCGGGAGCTGTTTTTT
CASSPPVIRELFF
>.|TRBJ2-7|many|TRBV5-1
TGCGCCAGCAGCTTGGCAGAGATCCCCTACGAGCAGTACTTC
CASSLAEIPYEQYF
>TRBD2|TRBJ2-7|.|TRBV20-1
TGCAGTGCTAGAGAGCCCCTAGCGGGAGGGCTATACGAGCAGTACTTC
CSAREPLAGGLYEQYF
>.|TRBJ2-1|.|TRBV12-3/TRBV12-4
TGTGCCAGCAGCCAGAGGTCCTACAATGAGCAGTTCTTC
CASSQRSYNEQFF
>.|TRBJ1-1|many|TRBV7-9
TGTGCCAGCAGCTTACCTGCTGCGGGGGGAAACACTGAAGCTTTCTTT
CASSLPAAGGNTEAFF
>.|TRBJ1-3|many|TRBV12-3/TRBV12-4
TGTGCCAGCAGAGCGATGGACCTTGGCTCTGGAAACACCATATATTTT
CASRAMDLGSGNTIYF
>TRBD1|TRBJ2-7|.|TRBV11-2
TGTGCCAGCAGCTTCCCCGGGACAGGCTCATCAGGGGAGCAGTACTTC
CASSFPGTGSSGEQYF
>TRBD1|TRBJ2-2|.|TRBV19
TGTGCCAGCGGGACAGGGGGCTGGAGGCCCAGGAACACCGGGGAGCTGTTTTTT
CASGTGGWRPRNTGELFF
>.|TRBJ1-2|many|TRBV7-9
TGTGCCAGCAGACCCGACACGGGAACTAGCTATGGCTACACCTTC
CASRPDTGTSYGYTF
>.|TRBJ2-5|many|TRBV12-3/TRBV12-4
TGTGCCAGCAGTTTAAACACGGTCCAAGAGACCCAGTACTTC
CASSLNTVQETQYF
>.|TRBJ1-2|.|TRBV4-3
TGCGCCAGCAGCCAAAGGTCGCTAGGGGACTATGGCTACACCTTC
CASSQRSLGDYGYTF
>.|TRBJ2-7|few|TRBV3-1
TGTGCCAGCAGCCAGGCGCCCTCCGAGCAGTACTTC
CASSQAPSEQYF
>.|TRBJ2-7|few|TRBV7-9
TGTGCCAGCAGCTCTTGGGCGGACGAGCAGTACTTC
CASSSWADEQYF
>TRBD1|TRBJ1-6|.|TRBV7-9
TGTGCCAGCAGCTTGGGACAGAATAATTCACCCCTCCACTTT
CASSLGQNNSPLHF
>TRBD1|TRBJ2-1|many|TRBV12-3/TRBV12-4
TGTGCCAGCAGTTTAGCGCAGGGACAGGGTTCCAATGAGCAGTTCTTC
CASSLAQGQGSNEQFF
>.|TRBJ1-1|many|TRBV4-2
TGTGCCAGCAGCCAAGATGGCCAGACATTTTGGAATGAAGCTTTCTTT
CASSQDGQTFWNEAFF
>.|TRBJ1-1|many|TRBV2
TGTGCCAGCAGGACGCAGGGAGTAGGGAACACTGAAGCTTTCTTT
CASRTQGVGNTEAFF
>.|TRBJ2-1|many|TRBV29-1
TGCAGCGTTGACCGGGATTCCCTCAACTACAATGAGCAGTTCTTC
CSVDRDSLNYNEQFF
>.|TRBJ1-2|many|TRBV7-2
TGTGCCAGCAGCTTAGATCCTCGGGGAAACTATGGCTACACCTTC
CASSLDPRGNYGYTF
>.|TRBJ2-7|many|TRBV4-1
TGCGCCAGCAGCCAAGAGGGAGGAGGTAACGAGCAGTACTTC
CASSQEGGGNEQYF
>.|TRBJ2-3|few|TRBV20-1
TGCTCCCCAGCGCCCAGTGGCACAGATACGCAGTATTTT
CSPAPSGTDTQYF
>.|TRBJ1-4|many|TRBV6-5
TGTGCCAGCAGTTACTCGCAGGATAATGAAAAACTGTTTTTT
CASSYSQDNEKLFF
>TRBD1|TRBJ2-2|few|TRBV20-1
TGCAGTGCGAGGGGGCCTAGGACCGGGGAGCTGTTTTTT
CSARGPRTGELFF
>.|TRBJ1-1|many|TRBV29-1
TGCAGCGTTGTGTATACTGAAGCTTTCTTT
CSVVYTEAFF
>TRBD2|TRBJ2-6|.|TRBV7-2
TGTGCCAGCAGCCGGGGGGACGGGGCCAACGTCCTGACTTTC
CASSRGDGANVLTF
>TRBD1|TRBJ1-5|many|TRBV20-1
TGCAGTGCTAGAGGAGACAGGGCAAGCAATCAGCCCCAGCATTTT
CSARGDRASNQPQHF
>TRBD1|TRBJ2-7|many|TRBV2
TGTGCCAGCAGTGAGCAGGGGGCGTGGGAGCAGTACTTC
CASSEQGAWEQYF
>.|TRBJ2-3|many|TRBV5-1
TGCGCCAGCAGCTTGGGACTCGTTAGCACAGATACGCAGTATTTT
CASSLGLVSTDTQYF